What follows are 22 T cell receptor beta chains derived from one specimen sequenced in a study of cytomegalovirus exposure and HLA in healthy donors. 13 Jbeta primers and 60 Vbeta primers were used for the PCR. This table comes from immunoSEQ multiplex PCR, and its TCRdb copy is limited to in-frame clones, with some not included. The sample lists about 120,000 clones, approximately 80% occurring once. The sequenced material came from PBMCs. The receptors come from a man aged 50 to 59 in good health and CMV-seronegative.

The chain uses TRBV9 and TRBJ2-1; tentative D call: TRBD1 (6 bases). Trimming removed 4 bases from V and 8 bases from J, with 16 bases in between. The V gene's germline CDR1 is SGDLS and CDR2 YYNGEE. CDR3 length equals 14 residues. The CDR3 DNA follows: TGTGCCAGCAGCAACCGGGACACGCGCGATGAGCAGTTCTTC. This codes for CASSNRDTRDEQFF.

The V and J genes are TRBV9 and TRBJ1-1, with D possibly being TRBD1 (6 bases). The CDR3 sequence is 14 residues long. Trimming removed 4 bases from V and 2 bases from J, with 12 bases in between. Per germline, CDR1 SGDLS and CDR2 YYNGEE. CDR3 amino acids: CASSPPGTNTEAFF. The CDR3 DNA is TGTGCCAGCAGCCCCCCGGGGACAAACACTGAAGCTTTCTTT.

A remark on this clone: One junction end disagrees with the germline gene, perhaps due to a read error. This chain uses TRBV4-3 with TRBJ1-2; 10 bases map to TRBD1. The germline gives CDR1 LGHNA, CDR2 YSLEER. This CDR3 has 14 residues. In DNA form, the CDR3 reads TGCGCCAGCAGCCGTGGGGACAGGGGTTCTGGCTACCCCTTC. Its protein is CASSRGDRGSGYPF.

The CDR3 reads CASSEGQFNQPQHF. As DNA, the CDR3 is TGTGCCAGCAGTGAGGGACAGTTCAATCAGCCCCAGCATTTT. The chain carries TRBV6-1 and TRBJ1-5; TRBD1 matches 7 bases. This CDR3 has 14 amino acids. The trim removed 3 bases at V and 3 bases at J, leaving 2 bases unmatched. The germline gives CDR1 MNHNS, CDR2 SASEGT.

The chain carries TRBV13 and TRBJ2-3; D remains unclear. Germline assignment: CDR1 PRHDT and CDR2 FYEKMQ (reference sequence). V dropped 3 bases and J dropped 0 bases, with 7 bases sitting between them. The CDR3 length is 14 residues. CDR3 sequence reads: CASSFSVSTDTQYF. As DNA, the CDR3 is TGTGCCAGCAGCTTCTCAGTTAGCACAGATACGCAGTATTTT.

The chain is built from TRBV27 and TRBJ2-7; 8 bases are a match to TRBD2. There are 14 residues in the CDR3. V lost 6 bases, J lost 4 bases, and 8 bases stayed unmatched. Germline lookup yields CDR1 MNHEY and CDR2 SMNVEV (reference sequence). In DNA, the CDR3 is TGTGCCAGCAGAGGCCCGGGGGGGGGATACGAGCAGTACTTC. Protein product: CASRGPGGGYEQYF.

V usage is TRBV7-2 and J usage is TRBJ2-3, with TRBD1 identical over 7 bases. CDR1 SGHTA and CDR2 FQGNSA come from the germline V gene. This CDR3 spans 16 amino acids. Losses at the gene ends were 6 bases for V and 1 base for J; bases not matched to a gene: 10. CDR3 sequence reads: CASRPNQGVGTDTQYF. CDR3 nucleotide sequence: TGTGCCAGCAGGCCAAATCAGGGGGTCGGCACAGATACGCAGTATTTT.

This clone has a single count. CDR3 sequence: CASSEALGYGYTF. CDR3 nucleotides: TGTGCCAGCAGTGAAGCTCTAGGCTATGGCTACACCTTC. The chain couples TRBV6-5 to TRBJ1-2; D call uncertain. The V and J ends lost 5 bases and 4 bases respectively, with 11 bases between them. Germline V CDR1 and CDR2: MNHEY, SVGAGI. The CDR3 runs 13 residues.

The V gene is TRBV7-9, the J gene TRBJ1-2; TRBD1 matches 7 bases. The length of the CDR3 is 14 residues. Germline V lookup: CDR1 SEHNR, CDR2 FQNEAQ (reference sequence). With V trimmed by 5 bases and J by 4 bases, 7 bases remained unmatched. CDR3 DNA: TGTGCCAGCAGCCGTGCCGGGACAGTCTATGGCTACACCTTC. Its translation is CASSRAGTVYGYTF. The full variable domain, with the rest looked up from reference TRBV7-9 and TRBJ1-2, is DTGVSQNPRHKITKRGQNVTFRCDPISEHNRLYWYRQTLGQGPEFLTYFQNEAQLEKSRLLSDRFSAERPKGSFSTLEIQRTEQGDSAMYLCASSRAGTVYGYTFGSGTRLTVV.

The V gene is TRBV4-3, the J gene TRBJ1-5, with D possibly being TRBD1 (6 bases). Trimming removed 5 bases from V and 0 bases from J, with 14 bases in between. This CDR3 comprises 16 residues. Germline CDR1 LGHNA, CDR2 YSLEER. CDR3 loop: CASSVRTVYSNQPQHF. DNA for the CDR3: TGCGCCAGCAGCGTTCGGACAGTCTATAGCAATCAGCCCCAGCATTTT.

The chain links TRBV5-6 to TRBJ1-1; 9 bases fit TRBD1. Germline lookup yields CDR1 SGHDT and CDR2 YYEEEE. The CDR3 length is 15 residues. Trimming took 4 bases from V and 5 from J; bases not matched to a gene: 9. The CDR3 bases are TGTGCCAGCAGCCCCGGGACAGGGACGAGGACTGAAGCTTTCTTT. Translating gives CASSPGTGTRTEAFF. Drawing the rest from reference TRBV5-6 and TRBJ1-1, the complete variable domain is DAGVTQSPTHLIKTRGQQVTLRCSPKSGHDTVSWYQQALGQGPQFIFQYYEEEERQRGNFPDRFSGHQFPNYSSELNVNALLLGDSALYLCASSPGTGTRTEAFFGQGTRLTVV.

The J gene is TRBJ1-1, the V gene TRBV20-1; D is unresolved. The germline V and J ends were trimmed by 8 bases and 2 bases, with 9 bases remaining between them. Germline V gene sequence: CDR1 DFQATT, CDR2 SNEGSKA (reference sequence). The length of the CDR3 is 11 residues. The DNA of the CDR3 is TGCAGTCGCGTGAGAAACACTGAAGCTTTCTTT. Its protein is CSRVRNTEAFF.

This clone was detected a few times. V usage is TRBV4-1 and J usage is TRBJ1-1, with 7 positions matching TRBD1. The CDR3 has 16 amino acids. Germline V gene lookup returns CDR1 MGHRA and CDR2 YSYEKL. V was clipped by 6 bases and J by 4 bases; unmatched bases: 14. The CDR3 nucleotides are TGCGCCAGCAGACTTATGACAGGGATTTCAAGCACTGAAGCTTTCTTT. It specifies CASRLMTGISSTEAFF.

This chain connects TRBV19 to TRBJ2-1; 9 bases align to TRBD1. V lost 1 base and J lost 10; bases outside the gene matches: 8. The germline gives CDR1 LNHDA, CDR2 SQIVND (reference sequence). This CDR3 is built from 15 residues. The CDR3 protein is CASSIVGTGINEQFF. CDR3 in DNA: TGTGCCAGTAGTATAGTCGGGACAGGGATCAACGAGCAGTTCTTC.

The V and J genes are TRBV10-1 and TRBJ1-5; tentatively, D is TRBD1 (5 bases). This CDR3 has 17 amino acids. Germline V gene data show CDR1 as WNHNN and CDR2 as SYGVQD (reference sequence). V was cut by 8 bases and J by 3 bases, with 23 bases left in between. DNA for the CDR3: TGCGCCAGCCCGCGAGCGCAGGGTCGAAGAGACAATCAGCCCCAGCATTTT. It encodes CASPRAQGRRDNQPQHF.

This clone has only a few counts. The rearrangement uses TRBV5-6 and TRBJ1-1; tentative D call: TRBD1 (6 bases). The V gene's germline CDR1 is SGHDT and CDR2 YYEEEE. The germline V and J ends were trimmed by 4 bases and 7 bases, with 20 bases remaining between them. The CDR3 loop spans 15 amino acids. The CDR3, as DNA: TGTGCCAGCAGCGAGTCAATGGGACATAAAGGTGAAGCTTTCTTT. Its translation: CASSESMGHKGEAFF.

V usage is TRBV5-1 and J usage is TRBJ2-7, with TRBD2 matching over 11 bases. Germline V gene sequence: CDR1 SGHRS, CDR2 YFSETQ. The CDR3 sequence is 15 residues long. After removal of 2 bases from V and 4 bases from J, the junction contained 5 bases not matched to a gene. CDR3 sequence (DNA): TGCGCCAGCAGCTTATCTCTAGCGGGAGGATACGAGCAGTACTTC. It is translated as CASSLSLAGGYEQYF.

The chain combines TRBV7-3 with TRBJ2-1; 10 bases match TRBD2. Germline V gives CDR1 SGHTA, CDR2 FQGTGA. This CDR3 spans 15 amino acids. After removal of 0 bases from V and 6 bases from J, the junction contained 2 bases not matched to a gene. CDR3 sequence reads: CASSLTLAGANEQFF. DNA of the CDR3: TGTGCCAGCAGCTTAACGCTAGCGGGGGCCAATGAGCAGTTCTTC.

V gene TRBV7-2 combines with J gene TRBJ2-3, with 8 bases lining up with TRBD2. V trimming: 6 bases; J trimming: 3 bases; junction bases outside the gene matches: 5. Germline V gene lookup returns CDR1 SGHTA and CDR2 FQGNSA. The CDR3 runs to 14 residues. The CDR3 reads CASRSGLGTDTQYF. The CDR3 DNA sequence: TGTGCCAGCAGATCGGGACTAGGAACAGATACGCAGTATTTT.

The CDR3 loop is CASSSRLNTEAFF. CDR3 nucleotides: TGCGCCAGCAGCTCCAGATTGAACACTGAAGCTTTCTTT. The rearrangement links TRBV5-1 to TRBJ1-1; no definite D call. Trimming left V 3 bases short and J 0 bases short, with 6 bases between. Per germline, CDR1 SGHRS and CDR2 YFSETQ. The CDR3 consists of 13 residues.

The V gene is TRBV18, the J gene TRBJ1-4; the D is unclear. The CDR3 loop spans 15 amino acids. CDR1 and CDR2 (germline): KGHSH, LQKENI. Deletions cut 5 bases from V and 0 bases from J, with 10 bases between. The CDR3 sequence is CASSGSYATNEKLFF. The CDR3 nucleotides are TGTGCCAGCTCAGGCAGTTATGCAACTAATGAAAAACTGTTTTTT. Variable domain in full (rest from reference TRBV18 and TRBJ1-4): NAGVMQNPRHLVRRRGQEARLRCSPMKGHSHVYWYRQLPEEGLKFMVYLQKENIIDESGMPKERFSAEFPKEGPSILRIQQVVRGDSAAYFCASSGSYATNEKLFFGSGTQLSVL.

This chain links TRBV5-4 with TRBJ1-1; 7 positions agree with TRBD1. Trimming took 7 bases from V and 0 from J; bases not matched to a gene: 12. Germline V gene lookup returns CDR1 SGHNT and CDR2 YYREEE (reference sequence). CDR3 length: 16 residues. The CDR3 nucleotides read TGTGCCAGCTCTAGAGGCGCAGGGGGGCTGAACACTGAAGCTTTCTTT. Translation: CASSRGAGGLNTEAFF.